Listed here are 31 T cell receptor beta chains from one sample, sequenced in a study of CD8+CD57+ T cells in acquired aplastic anemia. The TCR beta profiling, which covered VDJ combination and CDR3 sequence, was carried out using genomic DNA as the template. TCRdb reanalysed the reads using MiXCR and keeps one entry per CDR3 protein. The sample contains about 42,000 distinct CDR3 sequences, approximately 71% of which appear only once. The specimen was sorted CD4+, CD8+, or CD8+CD57+ T cells (not recorded which) from PBMCs. The receptors stem from a human donor in good health, serving as a control.

The chain links TRBV10-3 to TRBJ1-6; TRBD1 agrees at 7 bases. The V gene end was trimmed by 11 bases and the J gene end by 8 bases; junction bases not matched to a gene: 12. The germline gives CDR1 ENHRY, CDR2 SYGVKD. The CDR3 is 14 residues long. CDR3 DNA sequence: TGTGCCGCACGGGGACGACAGGGCGATTCACCCCTCCACTTT. It yields the protein CAARGRQGDSPLHF.

This clonotype turned up a few times. One end of the junction is discordant with germline, which a read error may explain. The gene calls are TRBV4-1 and TRBJ1-5; D is unclear. The germline gives CDR1 MGHRA, CDR2 YSYEKL. The CDR3 is 14 residues long. CDR3 loop: CPSSQGRYNQPQHF. The CDR3 DNA reads as TGCCCCAGCAGCCAAGGACGGTACAATCAGCCCCAGCATTTT.

The gene calls are TRBV7-8 and TRBJ2-7; TRBD2 matches at 8 bases. The CDR3 is 15 residues long. V was pared by 0 bases and J by 5 bases, with 6 bases of the junction left unmatched. Germline-derived CDR1 and CDR2 are SGHVS and FQNEAQ. CDR3 nucleotide sequence: TGTGCCAGCAGCTTAGCAGAGGGAGCGGGAGACGAGCAGTACTTC. Amino acids: CASSLAEGAGDEQYF.

V and J are TRBV7-6 and TRBJ1-1, with a possible D match to TRBD1 (5 bases). Germline lookup yields CDR1 SGHVS and CDR2 FNYEAQ. The CDR3 has 13 amino acids. Trimming took off 5 bases at V and 12 bases at J, with 19 bases between the two ends. In DNA, the CDR3 is TGTGCCAGCAGCCGCCAGGACACAAGGGAAACTTTCTTT. It translates to CASSRQDTRETFF.

This chain links TRBV2 with TRBJ2-5; 9 bases map to TRBD1. J gave up 5 bases and V 1 base, and 5 bases lay outside the gene matches. The CDR3 covers 15 residues. Germline assignment: CDR1 SNHLY and CDR2 FYNNEI. The CDR3 DNA reads TGTGCCAGCAGTGAAGGGACAGGGGAGGTGGAGACCCAGTACTTC. Translating it yields CASSEGTGEVETQYF.

The chain combines TRBV7-9 with TRBJ2-7; a possible D gene is TRBD2 (6 bases). From germline, CDR1 is SEHNR and CDR2 FQNEAQ (reference sequence). V was shortened by 1 base and J by 5 bases, with 15 bases between the two germline ends. The CDR3 runs to 15 residues. This CDR3 is CASSLDPGRAHEQYF. CDR3 DNA sequence: TGTGCCAGCAGCTTAGATCCCGGGAGAGCCCACGAGCAGTACTTC.

The chain joins TRBV15 to TRBJ1-2, with D possibly being TRBD1 (6 bases). The V end was cut by 3 bases, the J end by 4 bases, with 15 bases between. CDR1 is LNHNV and CDR2 is YYDKDF in the germline V gene (reference sequence). The CDR3 totals 15 residues. The CDR3, as DNA: TGTGCCACCAGCAGGGGGGCCGGGACCCTCTATGGCTACACCTTC. It is translated as CATSRGAGTLYGYTF.

As regards this clonotype: This is likely a read error, given that the CDR3 carries no conserved phenylalanine or tryptophan at its end. This sequence joins TRBV29-1 and TRBJ2-1; D not resolved. The V end was cut by 3 bases, the J end by 12 bases, with 15 bases between. Germline assignment: CDR1 SQVTM and CDR2 ANQGSEA. CDR3 size: 12 residues. DNA for the CDR3: TGCAGCGTTGATTTCTCGCAATTTGTGCAGTTCTAC. Translated, it gives CSVDFSQFVQFY.

The chain combines TRBV10-1 with TRBJ2-5, with D maybe TRBD1 (5 bases). The DNA end lines up better with TRBJ2-7; the J call may be wrong. The CDR3 length is 13 residues. Germline V gene lookup returns CDR1 WNHNN and CDR2 SYGVQD (reference sequence). CDR3 coding DNA: TGCGCCAGCAGTGAACCAGGGTCGGACGAGCAGTACTTC. It is translated as CASSEPGSDEQYF.

The V and J genes are TRBV20-1 and TRBJ2-1; 12 nucleotides match TRBD2. V shed 5 bases and J 2 bases; nucleotides not matched to a gene: 1. The CDR3 is 14 residues long. The germline V gene encodes CDR1 DFQATT and CDR2 SNEGSKA (reference sequence). The CDR3 nucleotides read TGCAGTGCTTCTAGCGGGGGGGCCTACAATGAGCAGTTCTTC. Translated, it gives CSASSGGAYNEQFF.

This clonotype was counted ten times or more. The rearrangement links TRBV5-6 to TRBJ2-7; 13 bases agree with TRBD2. The CDR3 has 17 residues. J lost 2 bases, V lost 2 bases, and 7 bases had no gene match. The germline gives CDR1 SGHDT, CDR2 YYEEEE. The CDR3 here is CASSLALLAGGPYEQYF. The CDR3 DNA sequence: TGTGCCAGCAGCTTAGCCCTACTAGCGGGGGGGCCCTACGAGCAGTACTTC.

This clonotype has a handful of counts. This rearrangement joins TRBV15 to TRBJ2-7; D may be TRBD2 (6 bases). The CDR3 is 14 amino acids. Trimming left V 4 bases short and J 6 bases short, with 16 bases between. Per the germline V gene, CDR1 is LNHNV and CDR2 is YYDKDF (reference sequence). CDR3 protein: CATSNRSSVAEQYF. In nucleotides, the CDR3 is TGTGCCACCAGCAATCGGTCTAGCGTAGCCGAGCAGTACTTC.

About this clonotype: At one end the junction does not follow the germline gene, possibly because of a read error. Written as DNA, the CDR3 is TGTGCCAGCAGCTTGGGACTAGCGGCCTACAATGAGCAGTTCTTT. Translating gives CASSLGLAAYNEQFF. The gene calls are TRBV7-8 and TRBJ2-1; the match to TRBD2 covers 11 bases. This CDR3 comprises 15 residues. Looked up from germline, CDR1 is SGHVS and CDR2 is FQNEAQ. The full variable domain, its missing parts supplied by reference TRBV7-8 and TRBJ2-1, is GAGVSQSPRYKVAKRGQDVALRCDPISGHVSLFWYQQALGQGPEFLTYFQNEAQLDKSGLPSDRFFAERPEGSVSTLKIQRTQQEDSAVYLCASSLGLAAYNEQFFGPGTRLTVL.

V gene TRBV7-3 combines with J gene TRBJ2-2; 7 bases fit TRBD2. The V segment lost 1 base and the J segment 6 bases; nucleotides outside the gene matches: 5. Germline CDR1 and CDR2: SGHTA and FQGTGA. The CDR3 totals 15 residues. The CDR3, as DNA: TGTGCCAGCAGCTTAAGACTAGCATTCTCCGGGGAGCTGTTTTTT. Residues: CASSLRLAFSGELFF. Together with reference TRBV7-3 and TRBJ2-2, the CDR3 gives the full variable domain: GAGVSQTPSNKVTEKGKYVELRCDPISGHTALYWYRQSLGQGPEFLIYFQGTGAADDSGLPNDRFFAVRPEGSVSTLKIQRTERGDSAVYLCASSLRLAFSGELFFGEGSRLTVL.

This clonotype was observed a few times. The chain couples TRBV19 to TRBJ2-1; unclear D gene. The germline V and J ends were trimmed by 3 bases and 0 bases, with 9 bases remaining between them. The CDR3 is 15 residues long. CDR1 and CDR2 from the germline V gene are LNHDA and SQIVND (reference sequence). CDR3 in amino acids: CASSIMGFSYNEQFF. CDR3 DNA: TGTGCCAGTAGTATTATGGGATTCTCCTACAATGAGCAGTTCTTC.

The gene calls are TRBV20-1 and TRBJ1-2; D not resolved. Germline CDR1 reads DFQATT; CDR2 reads SNEGSKA (reference sequence). V lost 7 bases and J lost 4, with 4 bases in between. The CDR3 extends over 9 amino acids. The CDR3 DNA follows: TGCAGTGAGGCCTATGGCTACACCTTC. It yields the protein CSEAYGYTF.

With respect to this clonotype: One end of the junction is discordant with germline, which a read error may explain. The rearrangement joins TRBV10-3 to TRBJ2-7, with 7 bases aligning to TRBD1. Per the germline V gene, CDR1 is ENHRY and CDR2 is SYGVKD. This CDR3 comprises 14 residues. Here the CDR3 DNA reads TGTGCCAGCAGTGTTGCCGGGACAGACTACGAGCAGTACTTC. Protein sequence: CASSVAGTDYEQYF.

Relative to its sample, this clonotype is medium-sized (0.01 to 0.1%). This chain uses TRBV7-9 with TRBJ2-3; D gene uncertain. The CDR3 runs to 13 residues. V was clipped by 1 base and J by 0 bases, with 2 bases between them. Germline lookup yields CDR1 SEHNR and CDR2 FQNEAQ (reference sequence). The CDR3 loop is CASSLGSTDTQYF. Here the CDR3 DNA reads TGTGCCAGCAGCTTAGGAAGCACAGATACGCAGTATTTT.

J is TRBJ1-6 and V is TRBV7-8, with 8 nucleotides matching TRBD1. The junction had 5 bases not matched to a gene; V was cut back by 5 bases and J by 8 bases. Germline-derived CDR1 and CDR2 are SGHVS and FQNEAQ. This CDR3 region has 14 residues. The CDR3 DNA sequence: TGTGCCAGCAGCACCGGACAGGGTCATTCACCCCTCCACTTT. Its protein product is CASSTGQGHSPLHF.

The chain links TRBV24-1 to TRBJ2-1, with 9 bases that match TRBD2. Germline CDR1 and CDR2: KGHDR and SFDVKD. The ends lost 3 bases at V and 5 bases at J; junction bases unmatched: 7. The CDR3 totals 16 residues. CDR3: CATSDVVAGVDNEQFF. The DNA for the CDR3 is TGTGCCACCAGTGATGTAGTAGCGGGAGTTGACAATGAGCAGTTCTTC.

This clonotype has only one observation. The rearrangement uses TRBV7-3 and TRBJ2-2; D uncertain. Between the trimmed V and J ends, which lost 5 bases and 0 bases, there was a span of 10 bases. CDR3 size: 15 residues. Germline CDR1 SGHTA, CDR2 FQGTGA. The chain's CDR3 is CASSPRVTNTGELFF. The CDR3 bases are TGTGCCAGCAGCCCCCGGGTGACGAACACCGGGGAGCTGTTTTTT.

Turning to this clonotype: Germline and junction disagree at one end, which may indicate a read error. The chain has TRBV5-6 and TRBJ2-7, with D hard to call. CDR1 is SGHDT, CDR2 YYEEEE, per germline. CDR3 length: 12 amino acids. Here the CDR3 DNA reads TGTGCCAGCAGCTTGTGCTACTACGAGCAATACTTC. Protein: CASSLCYYEQYF.

Comment on this clonotype: A read error may explain this, as a much larger clone is one base away. The CDR3 does not end in the conserved phenylalanine or tryptophan, so this is likely a read error. The chain carries TRBV28 and TRBJ1-6; D not resolved. There are 17 residues in the CDR3. V lost 9 bases to trimming and J lost 0 bases, with 18 bases between them. CDR1 MDHEN and CDR2 SYDVKM come from the germline V gene. The DNA of the CDR3 is TGTGCCAGGACCGCGACATCCCGTAGCTCCTATAATTCACCCCTCCACCTT. As protein: CARTATSRSSYNSPLHL.

The chain recombines TRBV11-1 with TRBJ2-7; weak D call: TRBD1 (6 bases). The germline V gene has CDR1 SGHAT and CDR2 FQDESV (reference sequence). With 5 bases removed from V and 5 bases from J, the gap between germline ends came to 16 bases. There are 14 residues in the CDR3. CDR3: CASSPWMDSHEQYF. CDR3 DNA: TGTGCCAGCAGCCCCTGGATGGACAGCCACGAGCAGTACTTC.

The rearrangement joins TRBV24-1 to TRBJ2-1; 10 bases agree with TRBD1. The CDR3 is made up of 16 amino acids. CDR1 is KGHDR, CDR2 SFDVKD, per germline. With V trimmed by 3 bases and J by 2 bases, 3 bases remained unmatched. The CDR3 reads CATSDLGTGAYNEQFF. The CDR3 nucleotides read TGTGCCACCAGTGATCTCGGGACAGGGGCCTACAATGAGCAGTTCTTC.

The chain joins TRBV29-1 to TRBJ2-1; D call uncertain. Per the germline V gene, CDR1 is SQVTM and CDR2 is ANQGSEA. The CDR3 runs 14 residues. V was cut by 4 bases and J by 0 bases, with 10 bases left in between. CDR3 in DNA: TGCAGCGTTGTTCGGCAGATCTCCTACAATGAGCAGTTCTTC. This translates into CSVVRQISYNEQFF.

This chain connects TRBV2 to TRBJ1-1; no definite D call. V was shortened by 6 bases and J by 1 base, with 9 bases between the two germline ends. This CDR3 is built from 13 residues. In germline, CDR1 is SNHLY, CDR2 FYNNEI. CDR3: CASRSRSNTEAFF. CDR3 bases: TGTGCCAGCAGGAGCAGGTCGAACACTGAAGCTTTCTTT. The full variable domain, with the rest looked up from reference TRBV2 and TRBJ1-1, is EPEVTQTPSHQVTQMGQEVILRCVPISNHLYFYWYRQILGQKVEFLVSFYNNEISEKSEIFDDQFSVERPDGSNFTLKIRSTKLEDSAMYFCASRSRSNTEAFFGQGTRLTVV.

This chain uses TRBV11-2 with TRBJ1-2; weak D call: TRBD1 (6 bases). CDR1 is SGHAT, CDR2 FQNNGV, per germline. This CDR3 contains 16 residues. V was cut by 5 bases and J by 4 bases, with 20 bases left in between. The CDR3 nucleotides are TGTGCCAGCAGCCCACCCGTAATGGACAGTTCCTATGGCTACACCTTC. Translation gives CASSPPVMDSSYGYTF.

The chain links TRBV2 to TRBJ1-4; 8 nucleotides agree with TRBD1. CDR3 length equals 15 residues. Germline values: CDR1 SNHLY, CDR2 FYNNEI. V was clipped by 6 bases and J by 6 bases; unmatched bases: 9. The CDR3 loop reads CASRPDRGGDEKLFF. CDR3 nucleotides: TGTGCCAGCAGGCCCGACAGGGGAGGGGATGAAAAACTGTTTTTT.

This chain uses TRBV19 with TRBJ1-2; weak D call: TRBD1 (6 bases). The germline V gene encodes CDR1 LNHDA and CDR2 SQIVND (reference sequence). The V end lost 5 bases, the J end lost 5 bases, and 9 bases lay between the germline ends. This CDR3 is built from 12 residues. The CDR3 sequence is CASSPGDYGYTF. CDR3 nucleotide sequence: TGTGCCAGTAGTCCAGGGGATTATGGCTACACCTTC.

There are a few counts of this clonotype. V gene TRBV7-8 combines with J gene TRBJ2-1, with 11 nucleotides matching TRBD2. There are 16 residues in the CDR3. The V segment lost 5 bases and the J segment 8 bases; nucleotides outside the gene matches: 11. Germline loops: CDR1 SGHVS, CDR2 FQNEAQ. CDR3 DNA sequence: TGTGCCAGCAGCCCACTTAGCGGGGGGGCCATCGATGAGCAGTTCTTC. Its translation: CASSPLSGGAIDEQFF.